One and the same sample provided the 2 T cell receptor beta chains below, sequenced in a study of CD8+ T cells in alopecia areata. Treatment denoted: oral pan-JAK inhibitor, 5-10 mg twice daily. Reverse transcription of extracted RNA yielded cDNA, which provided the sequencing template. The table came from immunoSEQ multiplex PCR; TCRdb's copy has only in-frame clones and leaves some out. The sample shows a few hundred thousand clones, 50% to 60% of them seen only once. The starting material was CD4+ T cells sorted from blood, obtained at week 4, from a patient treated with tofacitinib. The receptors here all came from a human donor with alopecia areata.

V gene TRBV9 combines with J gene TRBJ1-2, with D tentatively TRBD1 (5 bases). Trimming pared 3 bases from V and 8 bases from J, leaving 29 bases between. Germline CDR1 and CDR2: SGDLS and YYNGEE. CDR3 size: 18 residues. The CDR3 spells CASSADASGWGTGSGYTF. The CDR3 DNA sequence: TGTGCCAGCAGCGCCGATGCGTCGGGATGGGGGACTGGCTCCGGCTACACCTTC.

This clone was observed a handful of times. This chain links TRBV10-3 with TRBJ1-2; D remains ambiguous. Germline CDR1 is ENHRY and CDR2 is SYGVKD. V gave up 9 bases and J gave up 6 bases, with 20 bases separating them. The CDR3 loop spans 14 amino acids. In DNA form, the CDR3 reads TGTGCCATTACCCTTGTTGCTGGCGGCCATGGCTACACCTTC. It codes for CAITLVAGGHGYTF.